These 16 T cell receptor beta chains came from one sample sequenced in a study of cytomegalovirus exposure and HLA in healthy donors. PCR involved 60 Vbeta and 13 Jbeta primers. Using immunoSEQ multiplex PCR, the repertoire was profiled, and TCRdb retains in-frame clones only, with some absent. The sample holds about 150,000 clones; 64% are singletons and the top ten take around 3%. The sequenced material came from PBMCs. The receptors stem from a woman in her thirties in good health and CMV-seropositive.

V gene TRBV18 combines with J gene TRBJ2-5; no firm D call. V lost 1 base and J 4 bases, leaving 10 bases between the germline ends. CDR1 and CDR2 (germline): KGHSH, LQKENI. This CDR3 is 14 amino acids long. DNA for the CDR3: TGTGCCAGCTCACCACGTCAATCGCGAGAGACCCAGTACTTC. Translation gives CASSPRQSRETQYF. Drawing the rest from reference TRBV18 and TRBJ2-5, the complete variable domain is NAGVMQNPRHLVRRRGQEARLRCSPMKGHSHVYWYRQLPEEGLKFMVYLQKENIIDESGMPKERFSAEFPKEGPSILRIQQVVRGDSAAYFCASSPRQSRETQYFGPGTRLLVL.

This CDR3 is CAWSTGGVFETQYF. The DNA for the CDR3 is TGTGCCTGGTCAACAGGGGGCGTTTTCGAGACCCAGTACTTC. This chain connects TRBV30 to TRBJ2-5; 9 nucleotides match TRBD1. Looked up from germline, CDR1 is GTSNPN and CDR2 is SVGIG (reference sequence). CDR3 length: 14 amino acids. The V and J ends lost 5 bases and 5 bases, in that order; junction bases with no gene match: 9.

This chain joins TRBV27 and TRBJ2-1; 11 nucleotides line up with TRBD1. This CDR3 is 16 amino acids long. The J segment lost 2 bases and the V segment lost 6 bases, leaving 6 bases of the junction unmatched. Germline V gene sequence: CDR1 MNHEY, CDR2 SMNVEV (reference sequence). In nucleotides, the CDR3 is TGTGCCAGCAGGACCGGGACAGGGGGGACCTACAATGAGCAGTTCTTC. It yields the protein CASRTGTGGTYNEQFF.

The chain uses TRBV29-1 and TRBJ1-2; TRBD1 agrees at 9 bases. V was pared by 1 base and J by 7 bases, with 7 bases of the junction left unmatched. CDR3 length: 14 residues. Germline lookup yields CDR1 SQVTM and CDR2 ANQGSEA. DNA of the CDR3: TGCAGCGTTGAAGGGGACAGGGTGACTCGTGGCTACACCTTC. As protein: CSVEGDRVTRGYTF.

The sample holds a few counts of this clone. The chain couples TRBV5-5 to TRBJ1-5, with D hard to call. Looked up from germline, CDR1 is SGHKS and CDR2 is YYEKEE (reference sequence). The CDR3 extends over 15 amino acids. The V end lost 1 base, the J end lost 1 base, and 9 bases lay between the germline ends. In DNA form, the CDR3 reads TGTGCCAGCAGCTTGCGGGTCGGCAGCAATCAGCCCCAGCATTTT. It codes for CASSLRVGSNQPQHF.

The chain recombines TRBV18 with TRBJ1-3; D unclear. Trimming removed 2 bases at V and 0 bases at J, with 14 bases between. Germline V lookup: CDR1 KGHSH, CDR2 LQKENI. This CDR3 spans 17 amino acids. DNA of the CDR3: TGTGCCAGCTCACCAATGTCTCAGGTCTACTCTGGAAACACCATATATTTT. Protein sequence: CASSPMSQVYSGNTIYF.

This clone turned up a few times. The chain combines TRBV7-2 with TRBJ2-7; D unresolved. This CDR3 contains 13 residues. Germline V gene lookup returns CDR1 SGHTA and CDR2 FQGNSA. V was pared by 1 base and J by 6 bases, with 10 bases between. CDR3 in amino acids: CASSLGPAGEQYF. DNA for the CDR3: TGTGCCAGCAGCTTAGGTCCCGCCGGCGAGCAGTACTTC.

In this sample, this clone turned up a few times. This chain links TRBV7-8 with TRBJ1-5; tentatively, D is TRBD1 (6 bases). The CDR3 contains 17 residues. The germline V gene has CDR1 SGHVS and CDR2 FQNEAQ. The V end was cut by 4 bases, the J end by 4 bases, with 20 bases between. CDR3 amino acids: CASSYTNRQALNQPQHF. The DNA of the CDR3 is TGTGCCAGCAGCTATACGAATCGACAGGCGCTTAATCAGCCCCAGCATTTT. Filled out from reference TRBV7-8 and TRBJ1-5, the complete variable domain reads GAGVSQSPRYKVAKRGQDVALRCDPISGHVSLFWYQQALGQGPEFLTYFQNEAQLDKSGLPSDRFFAERPEGSVSTLKIQRTQQEDSAVYLCASSYTNRQALNQPQHFGDGTRLSIL.

The chain is built from TRBV19 and TRBJ1-5, with TRBD1 matching 10 bases. The CDR3 has 15 residues. Germline V gene data show CDR1 as LNHDA and CDR2 as SQIVND (reference sequence). After removal of 4 bases from V and 6 bases from J, the junction contained 6 bases not matched to a gene. In DNA form, the CDR3 reads TGTGCCAGTAGTAGCACCCGGGACAGGGGTCAGCCCCAGCATTTT. It translates to CASSSTRDRGQPQHF.

The chain links TRBV10-2 to TRBJ2-1; D perhaps matches TRBD2 (6 bases). The germline V gene has CDR1 WSHSY and CDR2 SAAADI. Deletions cut 4 bases from V and 0 bases from J, with 10 bases between. The length of the CDR3 is 15 residues. CDR3: CASSVTGDSYNEQFF. The CDR3 coding sequence is TGCGCCAGCAGTGTCACGGGGGACTCCTACAATGAGCAGTTCTTC.

The chain links TRBV25-1 to TRBJ1-3; no definite D call. The CDR3 loop spans 15 amino acids. V was cut by 2 bases and J by 2 bases, with 10 bases left in between. Germline-derived CDR1 and CDR2 are MGHDK and SYGVNS. The CDR3 DNA reads TGTGCCAGCAGTGAAAGGCGCGGGGCTGGAAACACCATATATTTT. Its protein is CASSERRGAGNTIYF.

This clone was observed a single time. CDR3 in DNA: TGCGCCAGCAGTTTAAGACCGACAGGGGTGAACACTGAAGCTTTCTTT. Its translation is CASSLRPTGVNTEAFF. The V call is TRBV5-1, the J call TRBJ1-1, with 8 bases matching TRBD1. Germline V CDR1 and CDR2: SGHRS, YFSETQ. This CDR3 contains 16 residues. With V trimmed by 5 bases and J by 0 bases, 9 bases remained unmatched.

This clone has a handful of counts. V and J are TRBV7-9 and TRBJ2-5; 8 bases align to TRBD2. Germline V gives CDR1 SEHNR, CDR2 FQNEAQ (reference sequence). CDR3 size: 17 residues. With 5 bases clipped from V and 5 bases from J, the junction kept 16 bases outside the gene matches. The CDR3 spells CASSPKGQRGPGETQYF. For the CDR3, the DNA is TGTGCCAGCAGCCCTAAGGGCCAGCGGGGGCCAGGGGAGACCCAGTACTTC.

The chain links TRBV4-1 to TRBJ1-5; 9 bases fit TRBD1. The junction had 6 bases not matched to a gene; V was cut back by 2 bases and J by 4 bases. From germline, CDR1 is MGHRA and CDR2 YSYEKL. CDR3 length: 16 residues. CDR3 DNA sequence: TGCGCCAGCAGCCAAATTATGGGACAGGGTAATCAGCCCCAGCATTTT. Its protein is CASSQIMGQGNQPQHF.

The chain carries TRBV6-6 and TRBJ1-3; D perhaps matches TRBD1 (5 bases). The germline V and J ends were trimmed by 0 bases and 6 bases, with 12 bases remaining between them. This CDR3 contains 15 residues. The germline gives CDR1 MNHNY, CDR2 SVGAGI (reference sequence). The CDR3 loop is CASSYSEPGSNTIYF. For the CDR3, the DNA is TGTGCCAGCAGTTACTCGGAACCAGGGTCAAACACCATATATTTT.

The gene calls are TRBV10-3 and TRBJ1-1; D remains unclear. This CDR3 has 11 amino acids. Germline V gives CDR1 ENHRY, CDR2 SYGVKD. V lost 8 bases, J lost 3 bases, and 7 bases lay in between. The CDR3 DNA follows: TGTGCCATCGGGAGGGACACTGAAGCTTTCTTT. It codes for CAIGRDTEAFF.